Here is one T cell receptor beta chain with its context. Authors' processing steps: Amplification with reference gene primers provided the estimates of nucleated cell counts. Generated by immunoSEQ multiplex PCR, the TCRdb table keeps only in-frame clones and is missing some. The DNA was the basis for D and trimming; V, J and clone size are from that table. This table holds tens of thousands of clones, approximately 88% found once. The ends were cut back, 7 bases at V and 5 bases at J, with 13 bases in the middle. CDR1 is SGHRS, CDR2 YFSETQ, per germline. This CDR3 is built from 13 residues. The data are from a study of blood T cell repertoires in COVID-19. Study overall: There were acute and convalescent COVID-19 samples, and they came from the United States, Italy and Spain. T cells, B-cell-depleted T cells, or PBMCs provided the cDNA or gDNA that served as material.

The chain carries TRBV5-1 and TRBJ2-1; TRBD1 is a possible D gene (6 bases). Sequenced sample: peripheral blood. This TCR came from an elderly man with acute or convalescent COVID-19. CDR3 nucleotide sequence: TGCGCCAGCGGCCGGACAGCGGACAATGAGCAGTTCTTC. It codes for CASGRTADNEQFF.